The 7 T cell receptor beta chains reported below all come from one sample, sequenced in a study of control samples from healthy donors and cancer patients. TCRdb's copy holds only in-frame clones and misses some; the assay was immunoSEQ multiplex PCR. The data contain 65,000 to 95,000 clones, about 90% of them seen just once; the ten biggest clones take up around a fifth. Sequencing was done on a sample of blood. These receptors originate from a man between 50 and 59 years old in good health.

This rearrangement joins TRBV7-8 to TRBJ1-5; the D gene is possibly TRBD1 (5 bases). There are 16 residues in the CDR3. Trimming pared 3 bases from V and 0 bases from J, leaving 12 bases between. Germline V gene sequence: CDR1 SGHVS, CDR2 FQNEAQ. Written as DNA, the CDR3 is TGTGCCAGCAGCTTTTTCGGGGCGGATAGCAATCAGCCCCAGCATTTT. Protein sequence: CASSFFGADSNQPQHF.

The CDR3 spells CASSDPGGNYGYTF. The CDR3 DNA reads TGTGCCAGCAGTGACCCAGGGGGAAACTATGGCTACACCTTC. This chain connects TRBV6-4 to TRBJ1-2; 7 positions match TRBD1. The CDR3 has 14 residues. Germline assignment: CDR1 MRHNA and CDR2 SNTAGT. V was pared by 2 bases and J by 2 bases, with 2 bases of the junction left unmatched.

The chain is built from TRBV6-6 and TRBJ2-4, with D uncertain. The germline V gene encodes CDR1 MNHNY and CDR2 SVGAGI (reference sequence). Trimming pared 2 bases from V and 2 bases from J, leaving 7 bases between. This CDR3 contains 14 residues. The CDR3 loop reads CASSYGLPKNIQYF. CDR3 in DNA: TGTGCCAGCAGTTACGGGCTACCCAAAAACATTCAGTACTTC.

J is TRBJ2-5 and V is TRBV5-4; the match to TRBD2 covers 12 bases. The CDR3 extends over 15 amino acids. CDR1 SGHNT and CDR2 YYREEE come from the germline V gene (reference sequence). V lost 4 bases and J lost 4; bases outside the gene matches: 5. CDR3 DNA sequence: TGTGCCAGCAGCACCCGACTAGCGGGAGCAGAGACCCAGTACTTC. It is translated as CASSTRLAGAETQYF.

The chain couples TRBV24-1 to TRBJ1-1; 9 nucleotides align to TRBD1. Germline values: CDR1 KGHDR, CDR2 SFDVKD. CDR3 length equals 15 residues. The trim removed 2 bases at V and 4 bases at J, leaving 4 bases unmatched. CDR3 sequence reads: CATSDSGTGSTEAFF. The CDR3 DNA reads as TGTGCCACCAGTGATTCCGGGACAGGGTCCACTGAAGCTTTCTTT.

The count of this clone is one. In nucleotides, the CDR3 is TGTGCCAGCAGCCGGACGGTTTCTGGAAACACCATATATTTT. Amino acid sequence: CASSRTVSGNTIYF. V and J are TRBV3-1 (or the pseudogene TRBV3-2) and TRBJ1-3; no firm D call. Per the germline V gene, CDR1 is LGHDT and CDR2 is YNNKEL (reference sequence). This CDR3 region has 14 residues. The germline V and J ends were trimmed by 4 bases and 1 base, with 8 bases remaining between them.

The chain carries TRBV29-1 and TRBJ1-2; D is undetermined. Germline values: CDR1 SQVTM, CDR2 ANQGSEA. This CDR3 has 11 residues. V was pared by 0 bases and J by 7 bases, with 6 bases between. Here the CDR3 reads CSVEEGFGYTF. The CDR3 region has the DNA TGCAGCGTTGAAGAGGGATTTGGCTACACCTTC.